This TCR beta chain was captured in a study of molecular identifiers for immune sequencing clone quantification. Study context: Within a replicate experiment, RNA obtained from either approximately 22,000 or 94,000 naive CD8 cells was divided into five aliquots, and four of those aliquots were then sequenced.

This clonotype was recorded many times. TCR libraries were built in bulk with a published protocol and specific TCR primers. MiXCR was run by TCRdb on the PCR reads, yielding one entry per CDR3 protein. The table includes some 96,000 distinct CDR3 sequences, less than 25% detected once. The V end lost 1 base, the J end lost 0 bases, and 3 bases lay between the germline ends. CDR1 is MNHEY, CDR2 SVGEGT, per germline. This CDR3 contains 13 residues. This receptor was identified in a human donor in good health. Some libraries in this study had Jurkat cell RNA spiked in. The material sequenced was naive CD8+ T cells from blood, with Jurkat cell RNA spiked in. Subset specified: FACS-sorted CD8+CD4-CCR7+CD45RA+ naive T cells. V and J are TRBV6-2 or TRBV6-3 and TRBJ1-1; the D is unclear. CDR3 bases: TGTGCCAGCAGTTACTTCGTGAACACTGAAGCTTTCTTT. Protein: CASSYFVNTEAFF.